Each of the 23 T cell receptor beta chains below was sequenced from the same sample in a study of shared clonotypes between healthy human individuals. Sequenced by immunoSEQ multiplex PCR; TCRdb stores in-frame clones only, minus some. The sample holds fewer than 400,000 clones, approximately 79% seen once. Sequencing was performed on memory CD4+ T cells sorted from blood. Subset of the sample: CD45RA-negative fraction. These TCRs come from a man aged 30 to 39 in good health.

The rearrangement joins TRBV11-2 to TRBJ2-6; no firm D call. V lost 2 bases and J 0 bases, leaving 5 bases between the germline ends. Germline-derived CDR1 and CDR2 are SGHAT and FQNNGV. The CDR3 extends over 15 amino acids. The CDR3 DNA reads TGTGCCAGCAGCTTACAGCCCTCTGGGGCCAACGTCCTGACTTTC. As protein: CASSLQPSGANVLTF. The complete variable domain, with remaining parts taken from reference TRBV11-2 and TRBJ2-6, reads EAGVAQSPRYKIIEKRQSVAFWCNPISGHATLYWYQQILGQGPKLLIQFQNNGVVDDSQLPKDRFSAERLKGVDSTLKIQPAKLEDSAVYLCASSLQPSGANVLTFGAGSRLTVL.

J is TRBJ2-7 and V is TRBV10-3; 7 bases are shared with TRBD2. The CDR3 loop spans 15 amino acids. V lost 2 bases and J lost 5; bases outside the gene matches: 9. Germline V CDR1 and CDR2: ENHRY, SYGVKD. CDR3 loop: CAISENEAGSDEQYF. CDR3 nucleotide sequence: TGTGCCATCAGTGAGAACGAAGCGGGAAGCGACGAGCAGTACTTC.

The CDR3 region is CASSFSGNKQYF. DNA for the CDR3: TGTGCCAGCAGCTTCTCAGGCAATAAGCAGTACTTC. The chain combines TRBV5-8 with TRBJ2-7; the D is unclear. The germline V gene has CDR1 SGHTS and CDR2 YDEGEE. The length of the CDR3 is 12 residues. V was shortened by 2 bases and J by 8 bases, with 11 bases between the two germline ends.

With respect to this clone: The same CDR3 can be traced to other DNA sequences in this sample. V usage is TRBV15 and J usage is TRBJ1-5; no firm D call. This CDR3 is 13 amino acids long. Deletions cut 5 bases from V and 0 bases from J, with 5 bases between. Germline V gene sequence: CDR1 LNHNV, CDR2 YYDKDF (reference sequence). The CDR3 sequence is CATSLGSNQPQHF. The CDR3, as DNA: TGTGCCACCAGCTTGGGTAGCAATCAGCCCCAGCATTTT.

The gene calls are TRBV2 and TRBJ2-7, with 8 bases lining up with TRBD1. Germline V gene data show CDR1 as SNHLY and CDR2 as FYNNEI. CDR3 length: 14 amino acids. The V and J ends lost 8 bases and 3 bases, in that order; junction bases with no gene match: 9. Here the CDR3 DNA reads TGTGCCAGCTCAAAGGACAGGGTAGGCTACGAGCAGTACTTC. Its translation is CASSKDRVGYEQYF.

The gene calls are TRBV7-2 and TRBJ2-1; a possible D gene is TRBD2 (5 bases). V was shortened by 2 bases and J by 7 bases, with 12 bases between the two germline ends. Per the germline V gene, CDR1 is SGHTA and CDR2 is FQGNSA. The CDR3 has 14 amino acids. For the CDR3, the DNA is TGTGCCAGCAGCTTAAATTCTCGGGATAATGAGCAGTTCTTC. It yields the protein CASSLNSRDNEQFF.

This clone occurred once. This chain joins TRBV15 and TRBJ2-5; D possibly corresponds to TRBD1 (5 bases). The CDR3 length is 16 residues. V was clipped by 1 base and J by 4 bases, with 16 bases between them. Germline V CDR1 and CDR2: LNHNV, YYDKDF (reference sequence). CDR3 amino acids: CATSRARGRVLETQYF. The CDR3, as DNA: TGTGCCACCAGCAGAGCACGTGGCAGGGTCTTAGAGACCCAGTACTTC.

The chain combines TRBV2 with TRBJ2-1; 14 nucleotides align to TRBD2. The CDR3 covers 16 residues. CDR1 SNHLY and CDR2 FYNNEI come from the germline V gene. V lost 2 bases, J lost 8 bases, and 5 bases stayed unmatched. The DNA for the CDR3 is TGTGCCAGCAGTGAAAGGGGACTAGCGGGAGTCGATGAGCAGTTCTTC. Its protein is CASSERGLAGVDEQFF.

The count of this clone is one. The chain couples TRBV28 to TRBJ1-2, with 7 positions matching TRBD1. This CDR3 has 18 residues. V gave up 3 bases and J gave up 2 bases; unmatched junction bases: 15. Germline CDR1 is MDHEN and CDR2 is SYDVKM. The CDR3 here is CASSFVLDGTAKNYGYTF. DNA for the CDR3: TGTGCCAGCAGTTTTGTTTTGGATGGGACAGCAAAAAACTATGGCTACACCTTC.

V gene TRBV5-1 combines with J gene TRBJ1-4, with 7 bases identical to TRBD1. CDR1 and CDR2 (germline): SGHRS, YFSETQ. V lost 4 bases to trimming and J lost 3 bases; unmatched junction nucleotides: 6. The CDR3 covers 15 residues. DNA of the CDR3: TGCGCCAGCAGCGATCCACAGGGGTCTAATGAAAAACTGTTTTTT. It translates to CASSDPQGSNEKLFF. Complete variable domain (other parts from reference TRBV5-1 and TRBJ1-4): KAGVTQTPRYLIKTRGQQVTLSCSPISGHRSVSWYQQTPGQGLQFLFEYFSETQRNKGNFPGRFSGRQFSNSRSEMNVSTLELGDSALYLCASSDPQGSNEKLFFGSGTQLSVL.

This clone was recorded a few times. The J gene is TRBJ2-7, the V gene TRBV7-8, with 12 bases matching TRBD2. Germline V gene data show CDR1 as SGHVS and CDR2 as FQNEAQ. The CDR3 is 16 amino acids. The V gene end was trimmed by 1 base and the J gene end by 4 bases; junction bases not matched to a gene: 5. The CDR3 DNA sequence: TGTGCCAGCAGCTTAGGATCGGGACTAGCGGGTTACGAGCAGTACTTC. Residues: CASSLGSGLAGYEQYF.

A single count supports this clone. The chain has TRBV18 and TRBJ2-1; TRBD2 agrees at 12 bases. CDR3 size: 15 residues. V gave up 6 bases and J gave up 8 bases; unmatched junction bases: 8. Per the germline V gene, CDR1 is KGHSH and CDR2 is LQKENI. CDR3 sequence (DNA): TGTGCCAGCTCGCGGACTAGCGGGGCGAATTATGAGCAGTTCTTC. It translates to CASSRTSGANYEQFF.

This clone was detected only a few times. V is TRBV4-3 and J is TRBJ2-3, with D possibly being TRBD1 or TRBD2 (6 bases each). V shed 2 bases and J shed 6 bases, with 12 bases lying between them. Germline CDR1 is LGHNA and CDR2 is YSLEER. CDR3 length: 14 amino acids. The DNA of the CDR3 is TGCGCCAGCAGCCAAAGACAGGAGGGGGATACGCAGTATTTT. Its translation is CASSQRQEGDTQYF.

Comments on this clone: This may arise from a read error, as a much more abundant clone is one base away. V usage is TRBV6-5 and J usage is TRBJ2-5, with 7 bases lining up with TRBD2. Germline assignment: CDR1 MNHEY and CDR2 SVGAGI. This CDR3 region has 15 residues. With 5 bases clipped from V and 6 bases from J, the junction kept 12 bases outside the gene matches. The CDR3 is CASSQTSVRGKTQYF. The DNA for the CDR3 is TGTGCCAGCAGTCAAACTAGCGTAAGAGGAAAGACCCAGTACTTC.

The chain recombines TRBV20-1 with TRBJ2-1; D possibly corresponds to TRBD2 (5 bases). The CDR3 sequence is 10 residues long. The V gene's germline CDR1 is DFQATT and CDR2 SNEGSKA (reference sequence). Trimming removed 5 bases at V and 13 bases at J, with 12 bases between. Written as DNA, the CDR3 is TGCAGTGCTTTCCGAGGGTTACAGTTCTTC. Amino acid sequence: CSAFRGLQFF.

This clone came up a few times. The chain combines TRBV2 with TRBJ1-2, with D uncertain. The germline V gene encodes CDR1 SNHLY and CDR2 FYNNEI. There are 12 residues in the CDR3. V was trimmed by 8 bases and J by 5 bases, leaving 12 bases between them. CDR3 protein: CASDKGLYGYTF. DNA for the CDR3: TGTGCCAGCGATAAGGGCCTTTATGGCTACACCTTC.

This sequence joins TRBV7-9 and TRBJ2-2, with 13 bases that match TRBD2. The germline V gene encodes CDR1 SEHNR and CDR2 FQNEAQ (reference sequence). Trimming removed 7 bases from V and 9 bases from J; junction bases left unmatched: 5. The CDR3 loop spans 14 amino acids. The CDR3 coding sequence is TGTGCCAGCACCGAGACTAGCGGGAGGAGGGAGCTGTTTTTT. Residues: CASTETSGRRELFF.

The rearrangement joins TRBV5-5 to TRBJ2-1; maybe TRBD2 (5 bases). CDR3 length: 16 residues. V was pared by 4 bases and J by 0 bases, with 14 bases between. Per germline, CDR1 SGHKS and CDR2 YYEKEE (reference sequence). The CDR3: CASSGLDLFSYNEQFF. The CDR3 nucleotides are TGTGCCAGCAGCGGATTGGACTTATTCTCCTACAATGAGCAGTTCTTC.

The chain links TRBV7-9 to TRBJ2-1; D unresolved. This CDR3 spans 12 amino acids. V lost 3 bases and J lost 8, with 8 bases in between. CDR1 and CDR2 (germline): SEHNR, FQNEAQ (reference sequence). DNA for the CDR3: TGTGCCAGCAGCTTTATCTTCGATGAGCAGTTCTTC. Translation gives CASSFIFDEQFF.

There are a few counts of this clone. The V gene is TRBV18, the J gene TRBJ2-3; TRBD2 matches at 9 bases. CDR3 length: 19 amino acids. The germline CDR1 and CDR2 sequences are KGHSH and LQKENI. V was clipped by 4 bases and J by 0 bases; unmatched bases: 14. CDR3 sequence reads: CASSQLSLLAGSSTDTQYF. In DNA form, the CDR3 reads TGTGCCAGCTCACAGTTATCCCTACTAGCGGGCTCCAGCACAGATACGCAGTATTTT. Looking up the rest from reference TRBV18 and TRBJ2-3 gives the full variable domain: NAGVMQNPRHLVRRRGQEARLRCSPMKGHSHVYWYRQLPEEGLKFMVYLQKENIIDESGMPKERFSAEFPKEGPSILRIQQVVRGDSAAYFCASSQLSLLAGSSTDTQYFGPGTRLTVL.

As to this clone: Compared with germline, one end of the junction differs, possibly owing to a read error. The chain joins TRBV18 to TRBJ2-1; 9 nucleotides line up with TRBD1. The CDR3 is made up of 16 amino acids. Per the germline V gene, CDR1 is KGHSH and CDR2 is LQKENI. As DNA, the CDR3 is TGTGCCAGCTCGCCACGCTTAGGACAGGGGAACAATGAGCAGTTCTTC. This translates into CASSPRLGQGNNEQFF.

This chain connects TRBV5-6 to TRBJ2-2, with 7 bases fitting TRBD2. The CDR3 totals 12 residues. Germline V gene lookup returns CDR1 SGHDT and CDR2 YYEEEE. With V trimmed by 4 bases and J by 7 bases, 1 base remained unmatched. CDR3 region: CASSPGGGELFF. CDR3 in DNA: TGTGCCAGCAGCCCGGGGGGCGGGGAGCTGTTTTTT.

In nucleotides, the CDR3 is TGTGCCAGCAAGGCGGGAACGATATACGAGCAGTACTTC. Its translation: CASKAGTIYEQYF. This chain connects TRBV27 to TRBJ2-7; D might be TRBD2 (6 bases). CDR3 length equals 13 residues. Germline V gene lookup returns CDR1 MNHEY and CDR2 SMNVEV (reference sequence). Trimming removed 7 bases at V and 4 bases at J, with 14 bases between.